The rows below give T cell receptor beta chains drawn from one sample of a study of PD-L1 blockade in urothelial cancer. Profiling relied on immunoSEQ multiplex PCR, and the TCRdb table lists in-frame clones only, not all of them. The sample lists 50,000 to 75,000 clones; 75% to 90% were seen once. The source material was PBMCs, sampled around atezolizumab (anti-PD-L1) treatment. Source of these receptors: a man between 70 and 80 years old with urothelial cancer. CDR3s include the opening cysteine and the closing phenylalanine or tryptophan. The D gene is left open where the match is weak. Rows give clone size only sometimes, using once, few, many, or a class for an expanded clone.

V gene: TRBV23-1
clone size: -
D gene: -
J gene: TRBJ1-2
CDR3 protein: CASSLQVRNYGYTF
CDR3 DNA: TGCGCCAGCAGTTTACAGGTTCGCAACTATGGCTACACCTTC

V gene: TRBV11-3
clone size: -
D gene: TRBD2
J gene: TRBJ2-1
CDR3 protein: CASSLFLAGRGEQFF
CDR3 DNA: TGTGCCAGCAGCTTATTCCTAGCGGGAAGGGGTGAGCAGTTCTTC

V gene: TRBV9
clone size: -
D gene: TRBD1
J gene: TRBJ1-2
CDR3 protein: CASSVVARGLYGYTF
CDR3 DNA: TGTGCCAGCAGCGTAGTAGCCAGGGGGCTCTATGGCTACACCTTC

V gene: TRBV27
clone size: once
D gene: TRBD1
J gene: TRBJ1-2
CDR3 protein: CASSLTGGAGGYTF
CDR3 DNA: TGTGCCAGCAGTTTGACAGGGGGGGCGGGGGGCTACACCTTC

V gene: TRBV7-2
clone size: -
D gene: -
J gene: TRBJ1-2
CDR3 protein: CASSAYTRGYGYTF
CDR3 DNA: TGTGCCAGCAGCGCCTACACCAGGGGTTATGGCTACACCTTC

V gene: TRBV18
clone size: -
D gene: -
J gene: TRBJ1-1
CDR3 protein: CASSPFSGALNTEAFF
CDR3 DNA: TGTGCCAGCTCACCCTTCTCAGGGGCTTTGAACACTGAAGCTTTCTTT

V gene: TRBV2
clone size: -
D gene: -
J gene: TRBJ1-1
CDR3 protein: CASSEEEGKGAFF
CDR3 DNA: TGTGCCAGCAGTGAAGAAGAGGGCAAGGGAGCTTTCTTT

V gene: TRBV5-6
clone size: -
D gene: TRBD1
J gene: TRBJ2-3
CDR3 protein: CASSPNRGRTDTQYF
CDR3 DNA: TGTGCCAGCAGCCCAAACAGGGGGCGGACAGATACGCAGTATTTT

V gene: TRBV9
clone size: -
D gene: TRBD1
J gene: TRBJ1-1
CDR3 protein: CASSAGGTGGSEAFF
CDR3 DNA: TGTGCCAGCAGCGCGGGGGGGACAGGGGGCTCTGAAGCTTTCTTT

V gene: TRBV4-3
clone size: -
D gene: -
J gene: TRBJ2-1
CDR3 protein: CASSQFASGGPYNEQFF
CDR3 DNA: TGCGCCAGCAGCCAATTTGCCTCTGGAGGGCCGTACAATGAGCAGTTCTTC

V gene: TRBV15
clone size: -
D gene: -
J gene: TRBJ1-5
CDR3 protein: CATSRVREASAQPQHF
CDR3 DNA: TGTGCCACCAGCAGGGTGAGGGAGGCGAGCGCTCAGCCCCAGCATTTT

V gene: TRBV27
clone size: -
D gene: TRBD2
J gene: TRBJ2-3
CDR3 protein: CASSFDGGGTQYF
CDR3 DNA: TGTGCCAGCAGTTTCGATGGGGGAGGGACGCAGTATTTT

V gene: TRBV9
clone size: -
D gene: -
J gene: TRBJ2-7
CDR3 protein: CASSAGGLSYEQYF
CDR3 DNA: TGTGCCAGCAGCGCGGGTGGACTCTCCTACGAGCAGTACTTC

V gene: TRBV4-1
clone size: -
D gene: TRBD2
J gene: TRBJ2-5
CDR3 protein: CASSQGGGWQETQYF
CDR3 DNA: TGCGCCAGCAGCCAAGGGGGGGGGTGGCAAGAGACCCAGTACTTC

V gene: TRBV7-2
clone size: -
D gene: -
J gene: TRBJ2-5
CDR3 protein: CASSSLSSETQYF
CDR3 DNA: TGTGCCAGCAGCTCTCTTAGTTCGGAGACCCAGTACTTC

V gene: TRBV6-1
clone size: -
D gene: -
J gene: TRBJ1-5
CDR3 protein: CASFLGGGDQPQHF
CDR3 DNA: TGTGCCAGCTTCCTGGGTGGAGGCGATCAGCCCCAGCATTTT

V gene: TRBV27
clone size: -
D gene: -
J gene: TRBJ1-5
CDR3 protein: CASSLGGSNQPQHF
CDR3 DNA: TGTGCCAGCAGTTTAGGAGGAAGCAATCAGCCCCAGCATTTT

V gene: TRBV19
clone size: -
D gene: -
J gene: TRBJ1-5
CDR3 protein: CASSIRSGRGNQPQHF
CDR3 DNA: TGTGCCAGTAGTATACGCTCAGGTAGAGGCAATCAGCCCCAGCATTTT

V gene: TRBV11-1
clone size: -
D gene: TRBD2
J gene: TRBJ2-7
CDR3 protein: CASRPRLAGAEGEQYF
CDR3 DNA: TGTGCCAGCAGACCGCGACTAGCGGGAGCCGAAGGGGAGCAGTACTTC

V gene: TRBV4-3
clone size: -
D gene: TRBD2
J gene: TRBJ2-7
CDR3 protein: CASSQDRLAERGEQYF
CDR3 DNA: TGCGCCAGCAGCCAGGATAGACTAGCGGAGCGGGGCGAGCAGTACTTC

V gene: TRBV6-6
clone size: -
D gene: -
J gene: TRBJ2-3
CDR3 protein: CASNGQRSDTQYF
CDR3 DNA: TGTGCCAGCAATGGACAGCGCTCAGATACGCAGTATTTT

V gene: TRBV7-2
clone size: -
D gene: -
J gene: TRBJ2-2
CDR3 protein: CASSSTRITGELFF
CDR3 DNA: TGTGCCAGCAGCTCTACTCGTATCACCGGGGAGCTGTTTTTT

V gene: TRBV19
clone size: -
D gene: TRBD1
J gene: TRBJ2-3
CDR3 protein: CASSIGQGDTQYF
CDR3 DNA: TGTGCCAGTAGTATAGGGCAGGGGGACACGCAGTATTTT

V gene: TRBV11-2
clone size: -
D gene: TRBD1
J gene: TRBJ1-1
CDR3 protein: CASSADRGTSSAFF
CDR3 DNA: TGTGCCAGCAGCGCTGACAGGGGGACATCATCAGCTTTCTTT

V gene: TRBV15
clone size: -
D gene: TRBD2
J gene: TRBJ2-5
CDR3 protein: CATSRVPGGGTETQYF
CDR3 DNA: TGTGCCACCAGCAGAGTTCCCGGGGGGGGCACAGAGACCCAGTACTTC

V gene: TRBV15
clone size: -
D gene: TRBD1
J gene: TRBJ2-5
CDR3 protein: CATSGRDRVVEKTQYF
CDR3 DNA: TGTGCCACCAGCGGTCGAGACAGGGTCGTCGAAAAGACCCAGTACTTC

V gene: TRBV5-1
clone size: once
D gene: TRBD2
J gene: TRBJ2-1
CDR3 protein: CASSPAASGTHEQFF
CDR3 DNA: TGCGCCAGCAGCCCGGCGGCTAGCGGGACCCATGAGCAGTTCTTC

V gene: TRBV11-2
clone size: -
D gene: TRBD2
J gene: TRBJ2-7
CDR3 protein: CASRRLAGWAGSEQYF
CDR3 DNA: TGTGCCAGCAGGCGTTTAGCGGGTTGGGCCGGATCCGAGCAGTACTTC

V gene: TRBV9
clone size: -
D gene: -
J gene: TRBJ2-3
CDR3 protein: CASSVAVRGTDTQYF
CDR3 DNA: TGTGCCAGCAGCGTAGCTGTCAGGGGAACAGATACGCAGTATTTT

V gene: TRBV21-1
clone size: -
D gene: -
J gene: TRBJ2-3
CDR3 protein: CASSNRKSGWGADTQYF
CDR3 DNA: TGTGCCAGCAGCAATCGAAAGAGCGGGTGGGGGGCAGATACGCAGTATTTT

V gene: TRBV18
clone size: -
D gene: TRBD1
J gene: TRBJ1-3
CDR3 protein: CASSPGQGSGNTIYF
CDR3 DNA: TGTGCCAGCTCACCTGGACAGGGATCTGGAAACACCATATATTTT

V gene: TRBV7-2
clone size: -
D gene: TRBD2
J gene: TRBJ2-7
CDR3 protein: CASRAGLAYEQYF
CDR3 DNA: TGTGCCAGCAGGGCGGGACTAGCCTACGAGCAGTACTTC

V gene: TRBV19
clone size: once
D gene: -
J gene: TRBJ2-1
CDR3 protein: CASNPGVGDIRFGEQFF
CDR3 DNA: TGTGCCAGTAATCCTGGCGTGGGGGACATCAGGTTTGGTGAGCAGTTCTTC

V gene: TRBV30
clone size: -
D gene: TRBD1
J gene: TRBJ1-4
CDR3 protein: CAWRVQGPTNEKLFF
CDR3 DNA: TGTGCCTGGAGGGTACAGGGGCCAACTAATGAAAAACTGTTTTTT

V gene: TRBV10-3
clone size: -
D gene: TRBD1
J gene: TRBJ1-2
CDR3 protein: CAISRDRGDGYTF
CDR3 DNA: TGTGCCATCAGCAGGGACAGGGGGGACGGCTACACCTTC

V gene: TRBV7-8
clone size: -
D gene: TRBD2
J gene: TRBJ2-7
CDR3 protein: CASSPGLAGDYEQYF
CDR3 DNA: TGTGCCAGCAGTCCCGGACTAGCGGGAGACTACGAGCAGTACTTC

V gene: TRBV9
clone size: -
D gene: TRBD1
J gene: TRBJ1-1
CDR3 protein: CASSSTGAGTFF
CDR3 DNA: TGTGCCAGCAGCTCCACAGGGGCGGGAACTTTCTTT

V gene: TRBV6-1
clone size: once
D gene: -
J gene: TRBJ2-7
CDR3 protein: CASSEMSARYEQYF
CDR3 DNA: TGTGCCAGCAGTGAAATGTCCGCGCGCTACGAGCAGTACTTC

V gene: TRBV7-2
clone size: few
D gene: -
J gene: TRBJ2-4
CDR3 protein: CASSLDSNIQYF
CDR3 DNA: TGTGCCAGCAGCCTTGACTCAAACATTCAGTACTTC